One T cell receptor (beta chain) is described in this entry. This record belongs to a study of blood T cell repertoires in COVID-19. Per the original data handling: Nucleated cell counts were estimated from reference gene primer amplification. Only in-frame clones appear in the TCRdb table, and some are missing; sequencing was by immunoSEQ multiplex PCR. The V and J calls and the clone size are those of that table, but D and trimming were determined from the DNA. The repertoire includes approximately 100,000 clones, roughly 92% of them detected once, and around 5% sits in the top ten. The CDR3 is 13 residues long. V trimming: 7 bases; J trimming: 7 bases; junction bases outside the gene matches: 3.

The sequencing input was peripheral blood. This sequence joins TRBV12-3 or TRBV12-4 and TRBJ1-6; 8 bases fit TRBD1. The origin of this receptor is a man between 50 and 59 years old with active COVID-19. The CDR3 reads CASKDRENSPLHF. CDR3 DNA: TGTGCCAGCAAGGACAGGGAAAATTCACCCCTCCACTTT.